This is a list of T cell receptor beta chains from one sample in a study of CD8+CD57+ T cells in acquired aplastic anemia. Using its own MiXCR run on the reads, TCRdb lists one record per CDR3 protein. The sample shows about 64,000 distinct CDR3 sequences, roughly 54% of them seen only once. Sequenced: sorted CD4+, CD8+, or CD8+CD57+ T cells (not recorded which) from PBMCs. These receptors all come from a human donor in good health, serving as a control. Each CDR3 is given with its conserved first and last residue. D genes are given only for firm matches. The listing skips clone size in some rows; elsewhere it reads once, few, many or a size class.

TRBJ1-2 | TRBD1 | - | TRBV7-2 | CASSRQGGYGYTF | TGTGCCAGCAGCCGACAGGGTGGCTATGGCTACACCTTC
TRBJ2-2 | TRBD2 | many | TRBV6-1 | CASSTGTSYTGELFF | TGTGCCAGCAGTACCGGGACTAGCTACACCGGGGAGCTGTTTTTT
TRBJ2-3 | TRBD2 | many | TRBV10-3 | CATRTSGRAADTQYF | TGTGCCACCCGGACTAGCGGGAGGGCGGCAGATACGCAGTATTTT
TRBJ1-5 | - | many | TRBV6-1 | CASSAQGPRQPQHF | TGTGCCAGCAGTGCACAGGGCCCCAGGCAGCCCCAGCATTTT
TRBJ2-7 | - | - | TRBV5-4 | CASSLGVHEQYF | TGTGCCAGCAGCTTGGGGGTGCACGAGCAGTACTTC
TRBJ1-6 | - | once | TRBV10-3 | CAISEIQGSPLHF | TGTGCCATCAGTGAGATACAGGGCTCACCCCTCCACTTT
TRBJ1-5 | - | medium-sized | TRBV19 | CASSTHGTSGSNQPQHF | TGTGCCAGTAGTACCCACGGGACGTCAGGGAGCAATCAGCCCCAGCATTTT
TRBJ2-3 | - | - | TRBV10-3 | CAISETDTQYF | TGTGCCATCAGTGAGACAGATACGCAGTATTTT
TRBJ2-7 | - | - | TRBV7-9 | CASSFTWALDEQYF | TGTGCCAGCAGCTTCACTTGGGCCCTAGACGAGCAGTACTTC
TRBJ2-7 | TRBD1 | few | TRBV29-1 | CSVDRVNEQYF | TGCAGCGTGGACAGGGTGAACGAGCAGTACTTC
TRBJ1-1 | - | many | TRBV12-3/TRBV12-4 | CASSLGGGRIKSDTEAFF | TGTGCCAGCAGTTTAGGGGGGGGGCGAATTAAGTCGGACACTGAAGCTTTCTTT
TRBJ2-5 | TRBD2 | many | TRBV11-2 | CASSLDGLAGVEYGETQYF | TGTGCCAGCAGCTTAGACGGACTAGCGGGAGTGGAGTACGGAGAGACCCAGTACTTC
TRBJ1-2 | - | - | TRBV20-1 | CSATQRTGGTSRGYTF | TGCAGTGCCACCCAACGAACCGGTGGGACTTCAAGAGGCTACACCTTC
TRBJ1-2 | TRBD1 | - | TRBV2 | CASRGLTGAGYTF | TGTGCCAGCAGGGGACTTACAGGGGCCGGCTACACCTTC
TRBJ2-5 | TRBD1 | - | TRBV20-1 | CSARGTGFETQYF | TGCAGTGCTAGAGGGACAGGGTTTGAGACCCAGTACTTC
TRBJ2-5 | TRBD1 | medium-sized | TRBV25-1 | CASNYPGTGKETQYF | TGTGCCAGCAACTATCCCGGGACAGGAAAAGAGACCCAGTACTTC
TRBJ2-1 | TRBD2 | many | TRBV12-3/TRBV12-4 | CASSMRTSGTINEQFF | TGTGCCAGCAGTATGCGGACTAGCGGGACTATCAATGAGCAGTTCTTC
TRBJ2-7 | TRBD2 | - | TRBV7-7 | CASSLSAGEQYF | TGTGCTAGCAGCTTATCAGCGGGGGAGCAGTACTTC
TRBJ2-7 | TRBD1 | - | TRBV19 | CASSRGQGGYEQYF | TGTGCCAGTAGTAGGGGACAGGGAGGCTACGAGCAGTACTTC
TRBJ2-3 | TRBD2 | - | TRBV5-1 | CASSLERLAGGPTDTQYF | TGCGCCAGCAGCTTGGAGAGACTAGCGGGAGGGCCCACAGATACGCAGTATTTT
TRBJ2-5 | - | - | TRBV24-1 | CATSEIGGQETQYF | TGTGCCACCAGTGAGATTGGGGGACAAGAGACCCAGTACTTC
TRBJ1-2 | - | - | TRBV15 | CATSRGRLPPGFSGYTF | TGTGCCACCAGCAGGGGTCGGCTACCTCCAGGGTTCTCTGGCTACACCTTC
TRBJ1-2 | - | - | TRBV11-2 | CASSSSMAGGYTF | TGTGCCAGCAGCTCATCAATGGCCGGAGGCTACACCTTC
TRBJ1-2 | TRBD1 | - | TRBV19 | CASSRRQGGDDYGYTF | TGTGCCAGTAGTCGTCGACAGGGAGGAGACGACTATGGCTACACCTTC
TRBJ1-4 | - | - | TRBV15 | CATSRGSLLANEKLFF | TGTGCCACCAGCAGAGGCTCCCTTTTGGCTAATGAAAAACTGTTTTTT
TRBJ1-1 | - | many | TRBV5-6 | CASSPLGEGTEAFF | TGTGCCAGCAGCCCCCTTGGCGAGGGGACTGAAGCTTTCTTT
TRBJ2-7 | - | medium-sized | TRBV19 | CASSPSRSYEQYF | TGTGCCAGTAGTCCGAGCAGATCCTACGAGCAGTACTTC
TRBJ2-7 | - | - | TRBV10-3 | CAISLDGYEQYF | TGTGCCATCAGCCTTGACGGCTACGAGCAGTACTTC
TRBJ2-7 | TRBD2 | few | TRBV2 | CASMREGQRYEQYF | TGTGCCAGCATGCGGGAGGGCCAGAGGTACGAGCAGTACTTC
TRBJ1-1 | - | - | TRBV25-1 | CASSEYMGSAEAFF | TGTGCCAGCAGTGAATATATGGGGAGTGCTGAAGCTTTCTTT
TRBJ1-3 | TRBD1 | many | TRBV7-9 | CASSNTYRDRAGNTIYF | TGTGCCAGCAGCAACACTTACCGGGACAGGGCTGGAAACACCATATATTTT
TRBJ1-3 | - | - | TRBV19 | CASSIGTRGNTIYF | TGTGCCAGTAGTATAGGCACCCGCGGAAACACCATATATTTT
TRBJ1-6 | - | many | TRBV5-1 | CASSLKSGSYNSPLHF | TGCGCCAGCAGCTTGAAATCAGGGTCCTATAATTCACCCCTCCACTTT
TRBJ1-2 | - | - | TRBV7-2 | CASSLIIGGNYGYTF | TGTGCCAGCAGCCTCATAATAGGGGGTAACTATGGCTACACCTTC
TRBJ1-2 | TRBD1 | - | TRBV29-1 | CSVEEGRRGRYGYTF | TGCAGCGTTGAAGAGGGCCGCAGGGGGCGTTATGGCTACACCTTC
TRBJ2-7 | - | - | TRBV20-1 | CSASLDRSGEQYF | TGCAGTGCCAGCCTTGACAGATCGGGCGAGCAGTACTTC
TRBJ2-1 | TRBD2 | few | TRBV27 | CASSLPGSGPYNEQFF | TGTGCCAGCAGTCTCCCCGGTAGCGGGCCTTACAATGAGCAGTTCTTC
TRBJ2-3 | - | once | TRBV7-9 | CASSLGSGVDTQYF | TGTGCCAGCAGCTTAGGGTCCGGCGTGGATACGCAGTATTTT
TRBJ1-6 | TRBD1 | - | TRBV2 | CASRRGQGVASPLHF | TGTGCCAGCAGACGGGGACAGGGGGTGGCTTCACCCCTCCACTTT
TRBJ2-5 | - | many | TRBV27 | CASSLKTQYF | TGTGCCAGCAGTTTGAAGACCCAGTACTTC
TRBJ2-2 | TRBD2 | many | TRBV12-3/TRBV12-4 | CASSLGFGGGTGELFF | TGTGCCAGCAGTTTGGGTTTCGGGGGGGGAACCGGGGAGCTGTTTTTT
TRBJ2-1 | - | many | TRBV7-2 | CASSLPLGRRNEQFF | TGTGCCAGCAGCCTCCCCTTGGGACGACGAAATGAGCAGTTCTTC
TRBJ1-2 | - | - | TRBV11-1 | CASGGDYGYTF | TGTGCTAGCGGGGGCGACTATGGCTACACCTTC
TRBJ1-5 | - | - | TRBV7-2 | CASSLMIGQPQHF | TGTGCCAGCAGCTTAATGATTGGGCAGCCCCAGCATTTT
TRBJ2-3 | TRBD2 | - | TRBV29-1 | CSAKGGTSGRAPDTQYF | TGCAGCGCCAAGGGGGGGACTAGCGGGAGGGCCCCAGATACGCAGTATTTT
TRBJ2-1 | - | - | TRBV29-1 | CSVESTGEQFF | TGCAGCGTTGAGTCCACAGGGGAGCAGTTCTTC
TRBJ2-6 | - | many | TRBV15 | CATSRDYGLSTSGANVLTF | TGTGCCACCAGCAGAGATTACGGGTTATCGACTTCTGGGGCCAACGTCCTGACTTTC
TRBJ1-2 | - | - | TRBV10-3 | CAISESTSDNYGYTF | TGTGCCATCAGTGAGTCGACTTCAGATAACTATGGCTACACCTTC
TRBJ1-1 | TRBD1 | many | TRBV4-1 | CASSQGRDRVFGGTEAFF | TGCGCCAGCAGCCAAGGCCGGGACAGGGTGTTTGGTGGCACTGAAGCTTTCTTT
TRBJ1-5 | TRBD1 | many | TRBV5-1 | CASSSGGSNQPQHF | TGCGCCAGCAGCTCAGGGGGGAGCAATCAGCCCCAGCATTTT
TRBJ2-7 | - | - | TRBV2 | CASSGVLPTF | TGTGCCAGCAGTGGGGTGTTGCCTACATTC
TRBJ2-1 | - | many | TRBV6-5 | CASGPYNEQFF | TGTGCCAGCGGCCCATACAATGAGCAGTTCTTC
TRBJ1-1 | - | few | TRBV7-2 | CASSLGPDTEAFF | TGTGCCAGCAGCCTAGGGCCAGATACTGAAGCTTTCTTT
TRBJ1-5 | - | many | TRBV6-1 | CASSEGPTNQPQHF | TGTGCCAGCAGTGAAGGCCCCACGAATCAGCCCCAGCATTTT
TRBJ2-7 | TRBD1 | - | TRBV5-1 | CASSSTTGTGGDEQYF | TGCGCCAGCAGCTCGACAACCGGGACAGGGGGCGACGAGCAGTACTTC
TRBJ2-2 | TRBD2 | - | TRBV10-3 | CATSGGWGGRTNTGELFF | TGTGCCACCAGTGGGGGGTGGGGCGGGAGGACCAACACCGGGGAGCTGTTTTTT
TRBJ2-6 | - | many | TRBV6-5 | CASSYRGSGANVLTF | TGTGCCAGCAGTTACAGGGGGTCTGGGGCCAACGTCCTGACTTTC
TRBJ1-6 | - | - | TRBV15 | CATSSDHNSPLHF | TGTGCCACCAGCAGCGATCATAATTCACCCCTCCACTTT
TRBJ2-7 | TRBD1 | many | TRBV12-3/TRBV12-4 | CASNPGQGAKGAYEQYF | TGTGCCAGCAACCCGGGACAGGGGGCAAAAGGGGCCTACGAGCAGTACTTC